A selection of T cell receptor beta chains follows, all from one sample in a study of blood T cell repertoires in COVID-19. Assay used: immunoSEQ multiplex PCR; TCRdb lists only in-frame clones, some missing. The profile shows about 360,000 clones, around 90% of them singletons. Sequencing was carried out using PBMCs or T cells enriched from blood (not recorded which). These receptors all stem from a woman aged 40 to 50 with acute COVID-19. The CDR3 runs from the conserved cysteine through the conserved F or W. The D gene is left open where the match is weak. Rows give clone size only sometimes, using once, few, many, or a class for an expanded clone.

NA	TRBV6-5	TRBJ1-6	13	NA	TGTGCCGGCGGGACTTTAACGGCATCACCCCTCCACTTT	CAGGTLTASPLHF
NA	TRBV27	TRBJ2-1	14	NA	TGTGCCAGCAGTTTATCCCTCCCAGACAATGAGCAGTTCTTC	CASSLSLPDNEQFF
NA	TRBV18	TRBJ2-7	15	once	TGTGCCAGCTCACCACCTCAGGGAATCGCCTACGAGCAGTACTTC	CASSPPQGIAYEQYF
TRBD1	TRBV19	TRBJ1-2	17	NA	TGTGCCAGTAGTATCCCACCGGGACAGCTTCTAAACTATGGCTACACCTTC	CASSIPPGQLLNYGYTF
NA	TRBV6-4	TRBJ2-6	16	once	TGTGCCAGCAGTGAACGGTTTTTCTCTGGGGCCAACGTCCTGACTTTC	CASSERFFSGANVLTF
NA	TRBV3-1/TRBV3-2	TRBJ2-7	12	NA	TGTGCCAGCAGCCAGGGAGGGGGGGCCCTGTACTTC	CASSQGGGALYF
TRBD2	TRBV3-1/TRBV3-2	TRBJ2-3	20	NA	TGTGCCAGCAGCCAAGACGCCCGGGGAGCGGGGGGGACTAACACAGATACGCAGTATTTT	CASSQDARGAGGTNTDTQYF
TRBD2	TRBV5-4	TRBJ2-5	14	NA	TGTGCCAGCAGCTTGGCGGGGGGGGGAGAGACCCAGTACTTC	CASSLAGGGETQYF
TRBD1	TRBV9	TRBJ1-3	16	once	TGTGCCAGCAGCGTTCTCCGGGACAGCTCTGGAAACACCATATATTTT	CASSVLRDSSGNTIYF
NA	TRBV6-5	TRBJ2-5	16	NA	TGTGCCAGCAGTTACTCGGGACCGGGACACCGGGAGACCCAGTACTTC	CASSYSGPGHRETQYF
TRBD1	TRBV7-9	TRBJ2-1	14	NA	TGTGCCAGCAGCATACGACAGGGGATCAATGAGCAGTTCTTC	CASSIRQGINEQFF
TRBD1	TRBV30	TRBJ1-1	14	NA	TGTGCCTGGAGGGATGGGACAGGGCACACTGAAGCTTTCTTT	CAWRDGTGHTEAFF
NA	TRBV12-5	TRBJ2-1	14	NA	TGTGCTAGTGGTCCCCCAAATTCTCTAAATGAGCAGTTCTTC	CASGPPNSLNEQFF
NA	TRBV5-4	TRBJ1-2	13	NA	TGTGCCAGCAGCTTGCGGAGGGCCTATGGCTACACCTTC	CASSLRRAYGYTF
NA	TRBV5-4	TRBJ2-3	15	NA	TGTGCCAGCAGCTGGTACGTACAGGGCACAGATACGCAGTATTTT	CASSWYVQGTDTQYF
NA	TRBV30	TRBJ2-1	12	NA	TGTGCCTGGAGGGGGGCAGAACTAGAGCAGTTCTTC	CAWRGAELEQFF
NA	TRBV4-2	TRBJ2-7	15	NA	TGTGCCAGCAGCCACCCCAGGATAGGGGGCTACGAGCAGTACTTC	CASSHPRIGGYEQYF
NA	TRBV19	TRBJ1-1	14	NA	TGTGCCAGTAGTTTTGGACAGAACGCCATTGAAGCTTTCTTT	CASSFGQNAIEAFF
NA	TRBV5-4	TRBJ2-1	15	NA	TGTGCCAGCAGCGGACTCCGGAGCTCCTACAATGAGCAGTTCTTC	CASSGLRSSYNEQFF
TRBD1	TRBV10-3	TRBJ1-1	15	NA	TGTGCCATCACTGGTAGGGGGACAGGGGGCACTGAAGCTTTCTTT	CAITGRGTGGTEAFF
NA	TRBV21-1	TRBJ1-2	13	NA	TGTGCCAGCAGCAAAAGACAAGTCTATGGCTACACCTTC	CASSKRQVYGYTF
NA	TRBV5-1	TRBJ2-3	14	NA	TGCGCCAGCAGCTTGATGAGGGAAGCAGATACGCAGTATTTT	CASSLMREADTQYF
TRBD1	TRBV7-2	TRBJ1-6	16	NA	TGTGCCAGCAGCTTAGGACAGGGAAGTAACGATTCACCCCTCCACTTT	CASSLGQGSNDSPLHF
TRBD1	TRBV11-3	TRBJ1-1	14	few	TGTGCCAGCAGCCCGGGACAGGTGAACACTGAAGCTTTCTTT	CASSPGQVNTEAFF
NA	TRBV10-3	TRBJ2-3	13	NA	TGTGCCAGCCGACTGTCTAGCACAGATACGCAGTATTTT	CASRLSSTDTQYF
NA	TRBV7-9	TRBJ1-2	14	NA	TGTGCCAGCAGCTTAGGAGACAGTTCATATGGCTACACCTTC	CASSLGDSSYGYTF
NA	TRBV27	TRBJ2-2	16	NA	TGTGCCAGCAGTTTACGGGGGGCGGGTAGGACCGGGGAGCTGTTTTTT	CASSLRGAGRTGELFF
NA	TRBV4-1	TRBJ1-1	15	once	TGCGCCAGCAGCCGAGCACAGGGACCGAACACTGAAGCTTTCTTT	CASSRAQGPNTEAFF
TRBD1	TRBV27	TRBJ2-5	14	NA	TGTGCCAGCAGTTTGGGCGGGACAGGGGGGACCCAGTACTTC	CASSLGGTGGTQYF
TRBD1	TRBV6-2/TRBV6-3	TRBJ1-1	17	NA	TGTGCCAGCAGTTACCCGGGACAGCTTAAGATGAACACTGAAGCTTTCTTT	CASSYPGQLKMNTEAFF
NA	TRBV19	TRBJ1-2	14	once	TGTGCCAGTAGTACCCGCGGACAGAGCTATGGCTACACCTTC	CASSTRGQSYGYTF
TRBD2	TRBV5-6	TRBJ2-1	18	NA	TGTGCCAGCAGCTTACTAGCGGGGGAATTAGTATGGATCAATGAGCAGTTCTTC	CASSLLAGELVWINEQFF
NA	TRBV19	TRBJ1-5	15	NA	TGTGCCAGTAGTCCGGACCCAGCGGGCAATCAGCCCCAGCATTTT	CASSPDPAGNQPQHF
NA	TRBV3-1/TRBV3-2	TRBJ1-1	16	NA	TGTGCCAGCAGCCACAATCCCCAGGGAACCGGGGGTGAAGCTTTCTTT	CASSHNPQGTGGEAFF
NA	TRBV5-8	TRBJ1-2	13	many	TGTGCCAGCAGTCCTCAGGGGAAACTTGGCTACACCTTC	CASSPQGKLGYTF
NA	TRBV15	TRBJ2-1	16	NA	TGTGCCACCAGCAGAGCGGGATCGGTGGCCTACAATGAGCAGTTCTTC	CATSRAGSVAYNEQFF
NA	TRBV4-2	TRBJ2-3	14	once	TGTGCCAGCAGCGCCCGAGATAGCACAGATACGCAGTATTTT	CASSARDSTDTQYF
NA	TRBV12-3/TRBV12-4	TRBJ1-2	12	NA	TGTGCGTGCCGGCAGGGCTCCCGTGGCTACACCTTC	CACRQGSRGYTF
NA	TRBV7-6	TRBJ2-2	15	NA	TGTGCCAGCAGCCCTAAAGCGGATCATACCGGGGAGCTGTTTTTT	CASSPKADHTGELFF
TRBD2	TRBV29-1	TRBJ2-2	12	NA	TGCAGCACCGGGACTACCACCGGGGAGCTGTTTTTT	CSTGTTTGELFF
NA	TRBV7-6	TRBJ2-7	13	NA	TGTGCCAGCAGCTACGGACAGTCCTACGAGCAGTACTTC	CASSYGQSYEQYF
TRBD1	TRBV2	TRBJ2-1	14	NA	TGTGCCAGCGCGGGACAGGGATTTTCATATGAGCAGTTCTTC	CASAGQGFSYEQFF
NA	TRBV6-5	TRBJ1-2	13	NA	TGTGCCAGCAGTTACGCCCGTGGAGGGACCTACACCTTC	CASSYARGGTYTF
NA	TRBV10-3	TRBJ2-4	12	NA	TGTGCCATCAGTGAACCGGAAAACATTCAGTACTTC	CAISEPENIQYF
NA	TRBV24-1	TRBJ2-1	17	NA	TGTGCCACCAGTGATCCCAGCTCAGGGGCGGGGGTGAATGAGCAGTTCTTC	CATSDPSSGAGVNEQFF
TRBD1	TRBV5-4	TRBJ2-3	15	NA	TGTGCCAGCAGCTGGGGACAGGGGGAGGGAGATACGCAGTATTTT	CASSWGQGEGDTQYF
NA	TRBV30	TRBJ1-5	18	once	TGTGCCGGCATATGTGGGGGGAAGGAGTCGTATAGCAATCAGCCCCAGCATTTT	CAGICGGKESYSNQPQHF
NA	TRBV10-3	TRBJ2-7	12	NA	TGTGCCATCAGTGAGGTGGGCAACGAGCAGTACTTC	CAISEVGNEQYF
TRBD2	TRBV4-2	TRBJ2-3	15	NA	TGTGCCAGCAGCCAAGTAGCGGGGCGCACAGATACGCAGTATTTT	CASSQVAGRTDTQYF
NA	TRBV5-1	TRBJ1-1	14	NA	TGCGCCAGCAGCTTGGCTTCAGAAAACACTGAAGCTTTCTTT	CASSLASENTEAFF
TRBD1	TRBV11-3	TRBJ1-6	16	NA	TGTGCCAGCAGCTTACCGACAGGGAGGCATAATTCACCCCTCCACTTT	CASSLPTGRHNSPLHF
TRBD1	TRBV2	TRBJ1-2	15	NA	TGTGCCAGCACCGAACAGGGGGTCCCGGGCTATGGCTACACCTTC	CASTEQGVPGYGYTF
TRBD1	TRBV5-4	TRBJ1-2	16	NA	TGTGCCAGCAGCACGAAAGACAGGGGGCGTGAGAACGGCTACACCTTC	CASSTKDRGRENGYTF